The source of this T cell receptor beta chain is a study of breast tumors, draining lymph nodes, adjacent tissues. General study points: The data were judged consistent with most tumor T cells coming from lymph node and expanding in tumor. Tumor repertoires ranked between lymph nodes and nontumor tissue in diversity, with V and J gene preferences.

Many counts were recorded for this clonotype. Its target is not known. TCRdb re-called the multiplex PCR reads through MiXCR, storing one row per CDR3 protein. The sample lists under 250,000 distinct CDR3 sequences; around 32% were seen once. Breast cancer patients provided tissue from their axillary draining lymph nodes. The germline gives CDR1 SGHNT, CDR2 YENEEA. The V end was cut by 3 bases, the J end by 5 bases, with 9 bases between. The CDR3 length is 13 residues. This sequence was found in a female donor with breast cancer. Some clones in this sample may be carry-over from other donors' samples. Material for sequencing was axillary lymph node tissue. The genes are TRBV11-3 and TRBJ2-3, with D unclear. CDR3 sequence (DNA): TGTGCCAGCAGCTTCTCTTGGCGAGATACGCAGTATTTT. Its translation: CASSFSWRDTQYF.